This T cell receptor (beta chain) was identified during a study of blood T cell repertoires in COVID-19. As for the study in general: Italy, Spain and the United States were the sources of the convalescent and acute COVID-19 samples. PBMCs, B-cell-depleted T cells, or T cells provided the cDNA or gDNA that made up the material.

Authors' analysis steps: Nucleated cell counts were estimated from reference gene primer amplification. The method was immunoSEQ multiplex PCR; TCRdb's version includes in-frame clones alone and lacks a portion of them. V, J and clone size derive from that table, while D and trimming were established from the DNA sequence. The table shows under 40,000 clones, with around 86% occurring only once. V gave up 0 bases and J gave up 9 bases; unmatched junction bases: 9. The germline V gene has CDR1 MNHEY and CDR2 SVGEGT. The CDR3 is made up of 15 amino acids. The sequencing input was peripheral blood. This TCR was recovered from a man older than 75 with active COVID-19. The V gene is TRBV6-2 or TRBV6-3, the J gene TRBJ1-2; 8 bases map to TRBD1. CDR3 sequence reads: CASSYSIGTGQSYTF. The CDR3 DNA is TGTGCCAGCAGTTACTCGATCGGGACAGGCCAGAGCTACACCTTC.